The clone carrying this TCR beta chain has a handful of counts. The trim removed 7 bases at V and 8 bases at J, leaving 19 bases unmatched. Germline V gene data show CDR1 as MNHEY and CDR2 as SMNVEV (reference sequence). The CDR3 totals 16 residues. The source of the sample is a study of blood T cell repertoires in COVID-19. The repertoire was sequenced with immunoSEQ multiplex PCR; TCRdb's copy has only in-frame clones and lacks some. Here the sample spans 290,000 or so clones, almost 90% being singletons. This sequence was found in a woman aged 18-29 years with acute COVID-19. The gene calls are TRBV27 and TRBJ1-2; 7 nucleotides line up with TRBD1. Sequencing was performed on PBMCs or T cells enriched from blood (not recorded which). CDR3 sequence: CASTTLGERGLGGYTF. The CDR3 nucleotides read TGTGCCAGCACCACCTTAGGGGAGAGGGGGCTAGGAGGCTACACCTTC.